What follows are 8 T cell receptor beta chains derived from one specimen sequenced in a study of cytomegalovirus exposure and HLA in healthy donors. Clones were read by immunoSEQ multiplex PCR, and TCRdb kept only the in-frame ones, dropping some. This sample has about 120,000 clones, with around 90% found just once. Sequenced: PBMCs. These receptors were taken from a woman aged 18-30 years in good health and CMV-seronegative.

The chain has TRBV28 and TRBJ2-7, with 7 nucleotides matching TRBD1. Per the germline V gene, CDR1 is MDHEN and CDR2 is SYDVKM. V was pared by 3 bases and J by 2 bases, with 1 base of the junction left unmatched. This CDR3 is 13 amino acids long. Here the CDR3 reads CASSFGTAYEQYF. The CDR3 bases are TGTGCCAGCAGTTTCGGGACAGCCTACGAGCAGTACTTC.

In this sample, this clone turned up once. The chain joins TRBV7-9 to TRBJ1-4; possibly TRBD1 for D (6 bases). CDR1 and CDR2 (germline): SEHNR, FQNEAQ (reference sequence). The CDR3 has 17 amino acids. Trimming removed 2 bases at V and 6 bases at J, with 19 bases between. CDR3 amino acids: CASSLYRDITLDEKLFF. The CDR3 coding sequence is TGTGCCAGCAGCTTATACCGGGACATAACCCTCGATGAAAAACTGTTTTTT. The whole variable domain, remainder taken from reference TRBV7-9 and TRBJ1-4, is DTGVSQNPRHKITKRGQNVTFRCDPISEHNRLYWYRQTLGQGPEFLTYFQNEAQLEKSRLLSDRFSAERPKGSFSTLEIQRTEQGDSAMYLCASSLYRDITLDEKLFFGSGTQLSVL.

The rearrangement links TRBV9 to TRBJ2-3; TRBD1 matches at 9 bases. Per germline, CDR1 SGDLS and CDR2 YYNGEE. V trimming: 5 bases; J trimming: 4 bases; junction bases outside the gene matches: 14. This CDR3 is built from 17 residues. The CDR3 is CASSPGTGGGRADTQYF. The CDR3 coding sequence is TGTGCCAGCAGTCCGGGTACAGGGGGCGGTCGGGCAGATACGCAGTATTTT.

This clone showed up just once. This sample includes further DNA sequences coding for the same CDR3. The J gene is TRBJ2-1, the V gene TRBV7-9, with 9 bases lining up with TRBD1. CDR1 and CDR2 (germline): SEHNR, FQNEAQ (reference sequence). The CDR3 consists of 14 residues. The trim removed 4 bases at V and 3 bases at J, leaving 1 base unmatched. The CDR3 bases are TGTGCCAGCAGCTCGGGACAGGGCTACAATGAGCAGTTCTTC. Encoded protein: CASSSGQGYNEQFF.

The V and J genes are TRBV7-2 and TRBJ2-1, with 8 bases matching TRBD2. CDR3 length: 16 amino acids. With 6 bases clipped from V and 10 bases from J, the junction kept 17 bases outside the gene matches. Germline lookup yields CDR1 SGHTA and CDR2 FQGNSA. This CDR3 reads CASSGSGRPRGGEQFF. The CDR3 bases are TGTGCCAGCAGTGGGAGCGGGAGACCACGGGGAGGAGAGCAGTTCTTC.

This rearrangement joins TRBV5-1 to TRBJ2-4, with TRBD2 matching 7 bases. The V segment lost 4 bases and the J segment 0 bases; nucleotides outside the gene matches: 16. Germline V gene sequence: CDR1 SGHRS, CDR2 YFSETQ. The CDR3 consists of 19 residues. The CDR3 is CASSPGGGSVRLAKNIQYF. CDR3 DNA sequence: TGCGCCAGCAGCCCCGGCGGGGGTTCGGTGAGACTAGCCAAAAACATTCAGTACTTC.

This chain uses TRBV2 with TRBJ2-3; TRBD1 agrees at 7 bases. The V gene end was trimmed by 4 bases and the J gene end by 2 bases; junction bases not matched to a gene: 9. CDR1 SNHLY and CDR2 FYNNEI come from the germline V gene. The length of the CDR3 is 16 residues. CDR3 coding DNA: TGTGCCAGCAGTGTTGAGAGGGGGCCCTACACAGATACGCAGTATTTT. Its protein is CASSVERGPYTDTQYF.

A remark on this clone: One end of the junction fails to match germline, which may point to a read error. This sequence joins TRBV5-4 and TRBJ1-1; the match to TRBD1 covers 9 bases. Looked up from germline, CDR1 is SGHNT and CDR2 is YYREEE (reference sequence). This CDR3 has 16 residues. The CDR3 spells CASSLALGTGNAEAFF. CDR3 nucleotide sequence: TGTGCCAGCAGCTTGGCTCTAGGGACAGGGAACGCTGAAGCTTTCTTT.